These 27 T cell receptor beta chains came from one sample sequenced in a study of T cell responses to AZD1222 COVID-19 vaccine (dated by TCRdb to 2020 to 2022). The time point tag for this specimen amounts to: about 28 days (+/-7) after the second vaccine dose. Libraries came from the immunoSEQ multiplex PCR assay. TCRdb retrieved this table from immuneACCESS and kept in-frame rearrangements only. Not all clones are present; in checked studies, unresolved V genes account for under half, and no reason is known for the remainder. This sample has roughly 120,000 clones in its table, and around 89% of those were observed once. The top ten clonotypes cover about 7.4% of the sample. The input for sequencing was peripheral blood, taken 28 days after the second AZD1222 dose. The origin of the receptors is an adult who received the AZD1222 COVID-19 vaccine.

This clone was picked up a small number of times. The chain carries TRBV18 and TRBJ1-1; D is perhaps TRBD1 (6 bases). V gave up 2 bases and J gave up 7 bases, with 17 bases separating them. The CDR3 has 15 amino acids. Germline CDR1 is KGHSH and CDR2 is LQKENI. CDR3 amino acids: CASSPGQTKNGEAFF. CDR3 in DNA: TGTGCCAGCTCACCAGGACAGACTAAGAACGGTGAAGCTTTCTTT.

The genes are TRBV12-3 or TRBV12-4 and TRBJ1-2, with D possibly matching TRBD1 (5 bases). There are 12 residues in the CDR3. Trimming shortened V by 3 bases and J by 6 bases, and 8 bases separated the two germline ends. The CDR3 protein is CASSFQGNGYTF. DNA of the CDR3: TGTGCCAGCAGTTTTCAGGGCAATGGCTACACCTTC.

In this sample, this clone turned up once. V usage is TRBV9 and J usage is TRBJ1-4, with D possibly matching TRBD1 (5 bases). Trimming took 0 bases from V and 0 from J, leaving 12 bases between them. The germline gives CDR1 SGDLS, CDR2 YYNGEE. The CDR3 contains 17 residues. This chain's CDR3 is CASSVAGARATNEKLFF. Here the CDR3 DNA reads TGTGCCAGCAGCGTAGCCGGGGCGAGGGCAACTAATGAAAAACTGTTTTTT.

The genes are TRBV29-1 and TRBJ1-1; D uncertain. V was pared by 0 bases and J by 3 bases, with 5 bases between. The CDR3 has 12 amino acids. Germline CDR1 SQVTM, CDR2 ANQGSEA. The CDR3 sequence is CSVEDPDTEAFF. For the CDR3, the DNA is TGCAGCGTTGAAGATCCAGACACTGAAGCTTTCTTT.

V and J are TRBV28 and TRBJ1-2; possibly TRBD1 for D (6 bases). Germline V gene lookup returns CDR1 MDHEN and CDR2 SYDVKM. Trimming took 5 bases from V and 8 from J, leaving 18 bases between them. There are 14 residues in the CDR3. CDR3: CASSLPALRGGYTF. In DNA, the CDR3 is TGTGCCAGCAGTCTACCAGCACTCAGGGGCGGCTACACCTTC.

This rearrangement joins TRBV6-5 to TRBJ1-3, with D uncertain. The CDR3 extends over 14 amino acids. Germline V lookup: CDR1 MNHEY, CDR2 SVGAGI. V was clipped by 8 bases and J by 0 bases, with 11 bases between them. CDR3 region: CASFGPSSGNTIYF. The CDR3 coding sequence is TGTGCCAGCTTCGGGCCAAGCTCTGGAAACACCATATATTTT.

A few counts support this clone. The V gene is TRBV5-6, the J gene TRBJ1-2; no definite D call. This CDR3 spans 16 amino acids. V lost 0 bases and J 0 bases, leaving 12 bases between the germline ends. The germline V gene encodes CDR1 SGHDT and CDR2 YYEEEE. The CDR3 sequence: CASSLEIDGANYGYTF. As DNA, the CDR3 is TGTGCCAGCAGCTTGGAAATTGACGGAGCTAACTATGGCTACACCTTC. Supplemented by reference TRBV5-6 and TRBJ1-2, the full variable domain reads DAGVTQSPTHLIKTRGQQVTLRCSPKSGHDTVSWYQQALGQGPQFIFQYYEEEERQRGNFPDRFSGHQFPNYSSELNVNALLLGDSALYLCASSLEIDGANYGYTFGSGTRLTVV.

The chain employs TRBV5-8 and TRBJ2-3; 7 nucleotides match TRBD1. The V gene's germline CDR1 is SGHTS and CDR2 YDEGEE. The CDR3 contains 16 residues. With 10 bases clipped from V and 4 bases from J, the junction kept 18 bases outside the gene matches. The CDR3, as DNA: TGTGCCGCCCCGGGACAGACTCTTCTCGGCGCAGATACGCAGTATTTT. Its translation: CAAPGQTLLGADTQYF.

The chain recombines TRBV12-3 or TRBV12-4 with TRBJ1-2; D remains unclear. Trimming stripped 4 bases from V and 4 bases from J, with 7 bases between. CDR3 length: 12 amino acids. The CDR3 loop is CASSWAGYGYTF. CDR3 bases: TGTGCCAGCAGTTGGGCGGGCTATGGCTACACCTTC.

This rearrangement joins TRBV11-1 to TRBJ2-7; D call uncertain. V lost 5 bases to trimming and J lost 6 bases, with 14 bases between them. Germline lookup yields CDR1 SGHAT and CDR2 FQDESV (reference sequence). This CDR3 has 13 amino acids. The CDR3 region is CASSVGSLGEQYF. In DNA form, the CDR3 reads TGTGCCAGCAGCGTCGGGTCCCTCGGCGAGCAGTACTTC.

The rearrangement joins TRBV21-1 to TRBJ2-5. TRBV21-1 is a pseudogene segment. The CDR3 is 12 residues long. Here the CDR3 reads CASSKEEETQYF. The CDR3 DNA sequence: TGTGCCAGCAGCAAAGAGGAAGAGACCCAGTACTTC.

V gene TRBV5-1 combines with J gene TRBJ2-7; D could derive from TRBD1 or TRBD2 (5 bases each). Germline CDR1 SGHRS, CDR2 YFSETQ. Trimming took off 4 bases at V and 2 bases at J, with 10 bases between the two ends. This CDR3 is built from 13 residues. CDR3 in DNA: TGCGCCAGCAGCCCGGGACGGACCTACGAGCAGTACTTC. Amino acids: CASSPGRTYEQYF.

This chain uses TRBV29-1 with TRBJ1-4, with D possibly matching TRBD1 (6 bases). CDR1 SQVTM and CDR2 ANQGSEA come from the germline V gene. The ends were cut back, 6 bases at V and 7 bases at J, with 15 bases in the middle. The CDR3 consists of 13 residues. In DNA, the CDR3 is TGCAGCGTCGGAGGGGGAAAGGGTGAAAAACTGTTTTTT. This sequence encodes CSVGGGKGEKLFF.

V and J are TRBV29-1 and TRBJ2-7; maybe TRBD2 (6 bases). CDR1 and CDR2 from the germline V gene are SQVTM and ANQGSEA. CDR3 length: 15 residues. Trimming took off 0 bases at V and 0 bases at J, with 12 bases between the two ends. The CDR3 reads CSVEESAGGSYEQYF. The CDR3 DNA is TGCAGCGTTGAAGAGTCGGCCGGGGGCTCCTACGAGCAGTACTTC.

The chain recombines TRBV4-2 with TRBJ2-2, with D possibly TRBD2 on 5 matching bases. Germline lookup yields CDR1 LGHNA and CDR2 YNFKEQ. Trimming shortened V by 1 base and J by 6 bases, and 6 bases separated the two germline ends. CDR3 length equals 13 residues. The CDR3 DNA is TGTGCCAGCAGCCAAGTGAGGGCCGGGGAGCTGTTTTTT. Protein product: CASSQVRAGELFF.

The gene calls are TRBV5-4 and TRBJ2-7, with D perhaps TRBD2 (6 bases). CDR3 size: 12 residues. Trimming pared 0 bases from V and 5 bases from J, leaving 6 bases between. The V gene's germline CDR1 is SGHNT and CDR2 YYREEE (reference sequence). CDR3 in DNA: TGTGCCAGCAGCTTGGGGGGGGACGAGCAGTACTTC. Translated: CASSLGGDEQYF.

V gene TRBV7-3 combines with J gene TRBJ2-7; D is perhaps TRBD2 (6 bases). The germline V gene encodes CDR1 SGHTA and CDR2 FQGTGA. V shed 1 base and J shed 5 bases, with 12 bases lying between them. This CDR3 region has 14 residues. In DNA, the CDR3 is TGTGCCAGCAGCTTAATGGGAGGAGGGAACGAGCAGTACTTC. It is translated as CASSLMGGGNEQYF.

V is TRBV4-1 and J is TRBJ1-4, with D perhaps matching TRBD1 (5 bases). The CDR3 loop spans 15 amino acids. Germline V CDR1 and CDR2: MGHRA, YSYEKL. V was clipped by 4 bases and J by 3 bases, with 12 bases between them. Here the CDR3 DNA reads TGCGCCAGCAGCCCCTCAGGGTTTGCTAATGAAAAACTGTTTTTT. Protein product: CASSPSGFANEKLFF.

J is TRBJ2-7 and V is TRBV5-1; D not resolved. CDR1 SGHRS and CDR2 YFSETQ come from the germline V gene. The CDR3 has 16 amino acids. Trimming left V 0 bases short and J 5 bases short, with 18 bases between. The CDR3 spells CASSLERAQGGNEQYF. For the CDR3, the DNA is TGCGCCAGCAGCTTGGAACGGGCCCAAGGTGGAAACGAGCAGTACTTC.

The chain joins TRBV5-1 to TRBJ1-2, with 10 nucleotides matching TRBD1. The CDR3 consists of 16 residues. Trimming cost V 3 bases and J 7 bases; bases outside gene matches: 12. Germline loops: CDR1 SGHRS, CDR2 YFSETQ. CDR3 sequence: CASSYYRQGATGGYTF. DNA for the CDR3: TGCGCCAGCAGCTACTACAGACAGGGGGCTACGGGTGGCTACACCTTC.

The CDR3 DNA sequence: TGTGCCAGCAGCCAGCGGACAGGCTCTGGAAACACCATATATTTT. Its protein product is CASSQRTGSGNTIYF. This chain connects TRBV7-9 to TRBJ1-3; 7 bases line up with TRBD1. The CDR3 sequence is 15 residues long. Per the germline V gene, CDR1 is SEHNR and CDR2 is FQNEAQ (reference sequence). Germline trimming cut 5 bases from V and 0 bases from J; bases unmatched to any gene: 4.

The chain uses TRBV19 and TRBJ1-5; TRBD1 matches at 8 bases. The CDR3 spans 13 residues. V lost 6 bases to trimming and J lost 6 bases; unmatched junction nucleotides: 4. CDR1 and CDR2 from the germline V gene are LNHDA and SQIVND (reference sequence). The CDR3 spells CASSQGAVQPQHF. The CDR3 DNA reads TGTGCCAGTAGCCAGGGGGCGGTTCAGCCCCAGCATTTT.

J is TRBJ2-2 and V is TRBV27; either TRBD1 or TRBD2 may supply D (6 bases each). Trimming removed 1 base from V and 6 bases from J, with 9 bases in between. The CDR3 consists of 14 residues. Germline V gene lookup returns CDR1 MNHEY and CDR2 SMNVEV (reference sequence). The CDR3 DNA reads TGTGCCAGCAGTTTATGGGGGGCCTCCGGGGAGCTGTTTTTT. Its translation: CASSLWGASGELFF.

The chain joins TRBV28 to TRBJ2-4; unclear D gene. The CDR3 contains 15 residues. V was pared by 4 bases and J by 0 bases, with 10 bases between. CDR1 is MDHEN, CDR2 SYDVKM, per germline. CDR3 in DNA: TGTGCCAGCAGTTCAGACGTCCTAGCCAAAAACATTCAGTACTTC. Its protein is CASSSDVLAKNIQYF.

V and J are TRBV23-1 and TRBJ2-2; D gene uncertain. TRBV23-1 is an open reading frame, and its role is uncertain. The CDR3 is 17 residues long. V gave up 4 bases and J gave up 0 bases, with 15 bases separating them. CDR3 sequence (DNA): TGCGCCAGCAGTCTCGCGAGATTTCTCACGAACACCGGGGAGCTGTTTTTT. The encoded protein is CASSLARFLTNTGELFF.

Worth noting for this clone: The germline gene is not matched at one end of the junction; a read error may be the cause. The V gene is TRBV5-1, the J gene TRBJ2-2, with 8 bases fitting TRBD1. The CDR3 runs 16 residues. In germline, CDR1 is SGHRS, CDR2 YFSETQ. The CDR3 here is CASSLDRVYGTGELFF. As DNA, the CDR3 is TGCGCCAGCAGTTTGGACAGGGTCTATGGCACCGGGGAGCTGTTTTTT.

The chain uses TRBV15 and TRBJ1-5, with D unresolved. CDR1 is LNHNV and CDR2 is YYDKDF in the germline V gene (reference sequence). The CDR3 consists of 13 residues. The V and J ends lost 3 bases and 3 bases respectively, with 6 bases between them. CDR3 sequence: CATSRAPNQPQHF. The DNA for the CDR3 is TGTGCCACCAGCAGGGCTCCCAATCAGCCCCAGCATTTT.